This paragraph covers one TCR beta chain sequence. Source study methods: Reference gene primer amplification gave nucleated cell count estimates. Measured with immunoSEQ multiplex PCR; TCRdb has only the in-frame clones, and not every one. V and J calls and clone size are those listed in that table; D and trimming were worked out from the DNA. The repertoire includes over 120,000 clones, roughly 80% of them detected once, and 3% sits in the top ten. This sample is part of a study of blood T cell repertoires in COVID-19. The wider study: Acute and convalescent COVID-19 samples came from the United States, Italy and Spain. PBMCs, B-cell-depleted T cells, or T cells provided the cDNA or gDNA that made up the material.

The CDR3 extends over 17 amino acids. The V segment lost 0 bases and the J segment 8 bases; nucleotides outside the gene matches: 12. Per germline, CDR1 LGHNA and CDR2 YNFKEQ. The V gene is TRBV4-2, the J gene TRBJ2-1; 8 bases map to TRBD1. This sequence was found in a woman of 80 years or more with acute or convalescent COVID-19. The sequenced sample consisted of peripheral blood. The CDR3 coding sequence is TGTGCCAGCAGCCAAGATTCATCGGACAGGGCGATGGATGAGCAGTTCTTC. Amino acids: CASSQDSSDRAMDEQFF.